Following are 8 T cell receptor beta chains from one sample sequenced in a study of T cells after yellow fever vaccination. MiXCR was run by TCRdb on the 5' RACE reads, yielding one entry per CDR3 protein. Counted here are some 600,000 distinct CDR3 sequences, about a sixth occurring once; the ten biggest clones make up around 16%. This material consisted of PBMCs, taken about 5 days after the first yellow fever vaccination. These receptors came from a man between 18 and 35 years old who received the YFV17D yellow fever vaccine.

The table lists this clonotype with a few counts. The gene calls are TRBV2 and TRBJ2-4; a weak D match, TRBD2 (5 bases). V lost 7 bases, J lost 0 bases, and 10 bases lay in between. CDR3 length: 14 amino acids. Germline CDR1 SNHLY, CDR2 FYNNEI. In DNA form, the CDR3 reads TGTGCCAGCATAAGCGGACTAGCCAAAAACATTCAGTACTTC. Translating it yields CASISGLAKNIQYF.

V gene TRBV4-1 combines with J gene TRBJ1-2, with TRBD1 as a possible D gene (5 bases). This CDR3 is 14 amino acids long. Germline CDR1 MGHRA, CDR2 YSYEKL. V was pared by 2 bases and J by 7 bases, with 14 bases between. CDR3 loop: CASSQWGGSTGYTF. CDR3 bases: TGCGCCAGCAGCCAATGGGGGGGGAGTACTGGCTACACCTTC.

CDR3 region: CASSQDPESSYNSPLHF. In DNA form, the CDR3 reads TGCGCCAGCAGCCAAGATCCTGAAAGCTCCTATAATTCACCCCTCCACTTT. The genes are TRBV4-3 and TRBJ1-6; D is ambiguous. This CDR3 is 17 amino acids long. V was trimmed by 0 bases and J by 0 bases, leaving 9 bases between them. Germline CDR1 reads LGHNA; CDR2 reads YSLEER.

The chain employs TRBV27 and TRBJ2-4, with a possible D match to TRBD1 (6 bases). The length of the CDR3 is 14 residues. The V end was cut by 4 bases, the J end by 7 bases, with 14 bases between. CDR1 and CDR2 from the germline V gene are MNHEY and SMNVEV (reference sequence). CDR3 in DNA: TGTGCCAGCAGTTCCTACGACAGGAGTAACATTCAGTACTTC. It is translated as CASSSYDRSNIQYF.

This clonotype was counted a few times. The chain carries TRBV6-5 and TRBJ2-5; 8 nucleotides match TRBD2. The CDR3 extends over 15 amino acids. Germline lookup yields CDR1 MNHEY and CDR2 SVGAGI. Trimming at V came to 2 bases and at J to 1 base, leaving 3 bases not matched to a gene. The CDR3 here is CASSYILAGQETQYF. In nucleotides, the CDR3 is TGTGCCAGCAGTTACATTCTAGCGGGCCAAGAGACCCAGTACTTC.

The sample holds a few counts of this clonotype. This sequence joins TRBV7-3 and TRBJ1-1, with D maybe TRBD1 (6 bases). Germline CDR1 reads SGHTA; CDR2 reads FQGTGA. Trimming removed 5 bases from V and 1 base from J, with 8 bases in between. This CDR3 has 13 residues. The CDR3 bases are TGTGCCAGCAGCAAAGGGGGGAACACTGAAGCTTTCTTT. It translates to CASSKGGNTEAFF.

This chain connects TRBV4-1 to TRBJ2-4; 12 nucleotides match TRBD1. The CDR3 contains 20 residues. J was trimmed by 6 bases and V by 6 bases; bases with no gene match: 21. From germline, CDR1 is MGHRA and CDR2 YSYEKL. CDR3 DNA sequence: TGCGCCAGCAGTCAAAACCTAAAGTTACGGGACAGGGGGCTGAGAAACATTCAGTACTTC. Encoded protein: CASSQNLKLRDRGLRNIQYF.

This clonotype has only a few counts. V and J are TRBV6-1 and TRBJ1-1; 10 bases map to TRBD1. This CDR3 is built from 14 residues. Germline values: CDR1 MNHNS, CDR2 SASEGT. Trimming at V came to 7 bases and at J to 3 bases, leaving 5 bases not matched to a gene. This CDR3 is CASTPGTGDTEAFF. The CDR3 coding sequence is TGTGCCAGCACCCCCGGGACAGGGGACACTGAAGCTTTCTTT.